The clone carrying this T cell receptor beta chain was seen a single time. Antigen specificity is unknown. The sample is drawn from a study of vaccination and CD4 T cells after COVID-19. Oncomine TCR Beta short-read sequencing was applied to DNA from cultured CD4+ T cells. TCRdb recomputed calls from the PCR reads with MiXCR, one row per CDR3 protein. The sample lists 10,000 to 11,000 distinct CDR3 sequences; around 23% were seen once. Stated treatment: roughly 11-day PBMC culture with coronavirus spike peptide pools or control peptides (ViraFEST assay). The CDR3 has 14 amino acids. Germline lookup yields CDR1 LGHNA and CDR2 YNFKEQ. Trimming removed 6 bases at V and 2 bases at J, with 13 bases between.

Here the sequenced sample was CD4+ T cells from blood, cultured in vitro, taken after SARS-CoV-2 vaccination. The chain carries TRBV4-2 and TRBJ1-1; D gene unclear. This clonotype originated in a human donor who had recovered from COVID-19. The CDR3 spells CASRLKKGNTEAFF. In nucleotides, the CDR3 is TGTGCCAGCAGGCTAAAAAAGGGAAACACTGAAGCTTTCTTT.